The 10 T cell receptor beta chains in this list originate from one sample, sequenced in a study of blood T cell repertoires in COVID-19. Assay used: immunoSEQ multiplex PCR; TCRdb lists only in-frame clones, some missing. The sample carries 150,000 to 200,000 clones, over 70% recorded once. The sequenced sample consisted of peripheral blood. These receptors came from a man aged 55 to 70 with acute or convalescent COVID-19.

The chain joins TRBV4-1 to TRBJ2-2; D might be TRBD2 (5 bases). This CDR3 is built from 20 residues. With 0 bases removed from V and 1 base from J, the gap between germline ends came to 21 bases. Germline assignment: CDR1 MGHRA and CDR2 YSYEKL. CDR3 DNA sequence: TGCGCCAGCAGCCAAGATAGGTCTAAAGTCCTAGGACTGAACACCGGGGAGCTGTTTTTT. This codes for CASSQDRSKVLGLNTGELFF.

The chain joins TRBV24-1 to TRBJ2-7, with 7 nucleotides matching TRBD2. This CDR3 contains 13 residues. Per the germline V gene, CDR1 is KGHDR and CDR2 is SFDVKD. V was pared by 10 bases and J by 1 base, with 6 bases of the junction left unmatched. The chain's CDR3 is CATGRAGSYEQYF. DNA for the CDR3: TGTGCCACAGGGAGAGCGGGGTCCTACGAGCAGTACTTC.

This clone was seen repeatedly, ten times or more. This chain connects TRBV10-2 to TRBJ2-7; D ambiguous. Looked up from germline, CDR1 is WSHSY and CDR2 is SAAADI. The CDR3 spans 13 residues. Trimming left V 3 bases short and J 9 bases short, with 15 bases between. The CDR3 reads CASSEQQGNSQYF. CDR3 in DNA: TGCGCCAGCAGTGAACAGCAAGGCAACTCGCAGTACTTC.

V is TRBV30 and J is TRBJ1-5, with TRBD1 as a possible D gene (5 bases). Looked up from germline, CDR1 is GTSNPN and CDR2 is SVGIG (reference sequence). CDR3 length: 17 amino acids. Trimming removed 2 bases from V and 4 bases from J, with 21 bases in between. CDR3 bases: TGTGCCTGGAGTCCCACCCCCCTAACCAAGGGGAATCAGCCCCAGCATTTT. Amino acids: CAWSPTPLTKGNQPQHF.

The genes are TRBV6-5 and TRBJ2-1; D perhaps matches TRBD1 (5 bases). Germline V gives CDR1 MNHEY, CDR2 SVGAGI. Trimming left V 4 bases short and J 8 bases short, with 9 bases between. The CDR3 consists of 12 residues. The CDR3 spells CASSSRVDEQFF. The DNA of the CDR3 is TGTGCCAGCAGTTCCAGGGTGGATGAGCAGTTCTTC.

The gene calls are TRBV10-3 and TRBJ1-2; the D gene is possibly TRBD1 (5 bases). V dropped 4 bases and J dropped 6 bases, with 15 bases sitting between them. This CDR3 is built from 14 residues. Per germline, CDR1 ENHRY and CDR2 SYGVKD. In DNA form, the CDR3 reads TGTGCCATCAGTGCCTTGCAGGGCTCGGATGGCTACACCTTC. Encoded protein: CAISALQGSDGYTF.

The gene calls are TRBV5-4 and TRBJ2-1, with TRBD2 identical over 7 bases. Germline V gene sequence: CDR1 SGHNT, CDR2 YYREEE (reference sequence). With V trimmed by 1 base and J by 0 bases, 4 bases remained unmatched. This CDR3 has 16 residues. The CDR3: CASSLSGVPSYNEQFF. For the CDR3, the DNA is TGTGCCAGCAGCTTGAGCGGGGTCCCCTCCTACAATGAGCAGTTCTTC.

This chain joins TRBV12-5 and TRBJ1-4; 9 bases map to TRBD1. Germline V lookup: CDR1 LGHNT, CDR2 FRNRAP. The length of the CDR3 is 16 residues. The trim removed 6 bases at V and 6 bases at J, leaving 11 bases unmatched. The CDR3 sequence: CASGLGVRDRDEKLFF. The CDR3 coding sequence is TGTGCTAGTGGCCTTGGTGTACGGGACAGGGATGAAAAACTGTTTTTT.

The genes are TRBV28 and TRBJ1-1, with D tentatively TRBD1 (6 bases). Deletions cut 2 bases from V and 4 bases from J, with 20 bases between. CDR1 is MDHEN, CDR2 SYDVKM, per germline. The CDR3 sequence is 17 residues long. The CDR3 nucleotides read TGTGCCAGCAGTTTAACCCCGGGACTGGGGGGGCGCACTGAAGCTTTCTTT. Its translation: CASSLTPGLGGRTEAFF.

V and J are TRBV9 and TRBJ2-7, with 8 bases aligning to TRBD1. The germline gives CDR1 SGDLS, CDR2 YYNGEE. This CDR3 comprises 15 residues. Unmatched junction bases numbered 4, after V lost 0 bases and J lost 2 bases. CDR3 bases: TGTGCCAGCAGCGTAGGACAGGGGAGGACCTACGAGCAGTACTTC. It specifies CASSVGQGRTYEQYF.